This T cell receptor beta chain was sequenced during a study of blood T cell repertoires in COVID-19. This table comes from immunoSEQ multiplex PCR, and its TCRdb copy is limited to in-frame clones, with some not included. Of 90,000 to 110,000 clones in the sample, 75% to 90% are singletons; the top ten hold less than 1.5%. In this sample, this clone turned up a few times. Germline CDR1 reads SGHAT; CDR2 reads FQNNGV. The CDR3 is 17 amino acids. V trimming: 5 bases; J trimming: 4 bases; junction bases outside the gene matches: 13. The sequencing sample was made of peripheral blood. V is TRBV11-2 and J is TRBJ2-4, with 8 bases matching TRBD2. The clonotype originates from a human donor in a cohort sampled during active COVID-19. CDR3 coding DNA: TGTGCCAGCAGCGGGACTAGGCGAGGGCGGGGGAAAAACATTCAGTACTTC. Encoded protein: CASSGTRRGRGKNIQYF.